The 5 T cell receptor beta chains below were found in one sample sequenced in a study of regulatory and conventional T cells in RAG deficiency. Clones were sequenced by immunoSEQ multiplex PCR, and TCRdb holds only the in-frame ones, with some missing. The sample lists 25,000 to 35,000 clones, over 80% occurring once. This sample was also put to use in a study of regulatory T cells. From that study: Amplification used 52 TRBV primers and 13 TRBJ primers.

Sequenced sample: CD8+ T cells sorted from blood. The source of these receptors is a human donor in good health.

The chain employs TRBV7-8 and TRBJ2-7; 7 bases line up with TRBD1. This CDR3 has 17 residues. V lost 3 bases, J lost 7 bases, and 18 bases stayed unmatched. Per germline, CDR1 SGHVS and CDR2 FQNEAQ. CDR3 DNA sequence: TGTGCCAGCAGCTTTTCCCCATACCCCAAGGGGGCCTTAGAGCAGTACTTC. Amino acids: CASSFSPYPKGALEQYF.

The chain uses TRBV10-3 and TRBJ2-1; 7 positions match TRBD2. The CDR3 runs to 14 residues. The germline V gene has CDR1 ENHRY and CDR2 SYGVKD. Germline trimming cut 10 bases from V and 4 bases from J; bases unmatched to any gene: 10. CDR3 in DNA: TGTGCCAACGCCGGCACTAGCGAGTACAATGAGCAGTTCTTC. Residues: CANAGTSEYNEQFF.

The genes are TRBV18 and TRBJ2-3; perhaps TRBD1 as D (5 bases). V shed 5 bases and J shed 5 bases, with 11 bases lying between them. The germline V gene encodes CDR1 KGHSH and CDR2 LQKENI. This CDR3 contains 13 residues. The CDR3 region is CASSESGKDTQYF. In DNA form, the CDR3 reads TGTGCCAGCTCAGAATCAGGGAAAGATACGCAGTATTTT. Variable domain in full (rest from reference TRBV18 and TRBJ2-3): NAGVMQNPRHLVRRRGQEARLRCSPMKGHSHVYWYRQLPEEGLKFMVYLQKENIIDESGMPKERFSAEFPKEGPSILRIQQVVRGDSAAYFCASSESGKDTQYFGPGTRLTVL.

This clone was seen just once. The chain combines TRBV7-8 with TRBJ2-7, with TRBD1 as a possible D gene (5 bases). V was clipped by 0 bases and J by 2 bases, with 8 bases between them. Germline V CDR1 and CDR2: SGHVS, FQNEAQ. The CDR3 has 14 amino acids. This chain's CDR3 is CASSLAGHPYEQYF. The CDR3 DNA follows: TGTGCCAGCAGCTTAGCGGGGCACCCCTACGAGCAGTACTTC.

The chain combines TRBV10-3 with TRBJ2-2; D may be TRBD2 (6 bases). The ends were cut back, 0 bases at V and 2 bases at J, with 10 bases in the middle. Germline V gene sequence: CDR1 ENHRY, CDR2 SYGVKD. This CDR3 contains 16 residues. CDR3 region: CAISESSSGNTGELFF. In DNA, the CDR3 is TGTGCCATCAGTGAGTCGAGTAGCGGAAACACCGGGGAGCTGTTTTTT.